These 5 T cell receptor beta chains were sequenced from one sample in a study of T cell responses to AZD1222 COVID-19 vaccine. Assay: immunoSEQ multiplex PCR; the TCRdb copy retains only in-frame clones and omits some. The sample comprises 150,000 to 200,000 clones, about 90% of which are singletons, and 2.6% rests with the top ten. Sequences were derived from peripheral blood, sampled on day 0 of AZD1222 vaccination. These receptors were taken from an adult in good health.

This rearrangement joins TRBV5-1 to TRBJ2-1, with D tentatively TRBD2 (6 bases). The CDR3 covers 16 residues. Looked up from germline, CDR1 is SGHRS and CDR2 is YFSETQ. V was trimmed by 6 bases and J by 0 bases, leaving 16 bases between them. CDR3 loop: CASKVSGASSYNEQFF. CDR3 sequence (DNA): TGCGCCAGCAAGGTCTCGGGAGCCTCCTCCTACAATGAGCAGTTCTTC. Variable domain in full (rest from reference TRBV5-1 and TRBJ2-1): KAGVTQTPRYLIKTRGQQVTLSCSPISGHRSVSWYQQTPGQGLQFLFEYFSETQRNKGNFPGRFSGRQFSNSRSEMNVSTLELGDSALYLCASKVSGASSYNEQFFGPGTRLTVL.

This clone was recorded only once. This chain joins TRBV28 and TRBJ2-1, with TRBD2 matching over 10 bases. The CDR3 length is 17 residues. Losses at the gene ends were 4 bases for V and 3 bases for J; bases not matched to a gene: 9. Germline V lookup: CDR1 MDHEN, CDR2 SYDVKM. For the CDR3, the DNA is TGTGCCAGCAGTTCCGCAGGACTAGCGGTTCTCTACAATGAGCAGTTCTTC. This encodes CASSSAGLAVLYNEQFF.

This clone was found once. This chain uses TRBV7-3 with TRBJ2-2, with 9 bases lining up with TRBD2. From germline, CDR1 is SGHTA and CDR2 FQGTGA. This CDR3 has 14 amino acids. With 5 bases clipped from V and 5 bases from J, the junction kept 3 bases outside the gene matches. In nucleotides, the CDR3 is TGTGCCAGCAGCCTAGCGGGACCTACCGGGGAGCTGTTTTTT. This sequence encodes CASSLAGPTGELFF.

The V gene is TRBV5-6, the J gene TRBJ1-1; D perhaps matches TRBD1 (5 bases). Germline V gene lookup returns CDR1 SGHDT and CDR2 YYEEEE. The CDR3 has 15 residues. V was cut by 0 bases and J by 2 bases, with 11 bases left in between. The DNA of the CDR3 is TGTGCCAGCAGCTTGGTTCAGGGAGGAAACACTGAAGCTTTCTTT. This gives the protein CASSLVQGGNTEAFF.

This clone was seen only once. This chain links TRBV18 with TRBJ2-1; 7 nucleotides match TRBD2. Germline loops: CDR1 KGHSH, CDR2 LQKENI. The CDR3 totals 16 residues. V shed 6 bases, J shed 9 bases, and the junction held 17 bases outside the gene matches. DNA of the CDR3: TGTGCCAGCTCCCCCTCGCCTAGCGGCCCCTCGGGTGAGCAGTTCTTC. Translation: CASSPSPSGPSGEQFF.